The rows below give T cell receptor beta chains drawn from one sample of a study of blood T cell repertoires in COVID-19. This table comes from immunoSEQ multiplex PCR, and its TCRdb copy is limited to in-frame clones, with some not included. The sample lists 200,000 or so clones, around 87% occurring once. The sequencing sample was made of PBMCs or T cells enriched from blood (not recorded which). The source is a young woman in a cohort exposed to, infected with or recovered from COVID-19 (not recorded which). The conserved cysteine and the conserved F or W are not part of the CDR3 here. The order of the fields is J gene, D gene, V gene, CDR3 protein. The D gene is left open where the match is weak.

TRBJ1-5	.	TRBV7-8	ASSSQGPEVNQPQH
TRBJ2-3	.	TRBV7-2	ASSIHRVSSTDTQY
TRBJ1-1	TRBD1	TRBV13	ASNYRGLESEAF
TRBJ1-5	.	TRBV4-1	ASSQDVAGNNQPQH
TRBJ1-1	TRBD1	TRBV24-1	ATSDGQGMRTEAF
TRBJ2-5	.	TRBV5-1	ASSLSSSQETQY
TRBJ2-1	TRBD2	TRBV7-9	ASSLVTGLAGGRYNEQF
TRBJ2-3	.	TRBV28	ASMTQGADTQY
TRBJ1-2	.	TRBV6-5	ASSNRQDYNYGYT
TRBJ1-3	.	TRBV19	ASSMLSGNSGNTIY
TRBJ2-5	.	TRBV6-2/TRBV6-3	ASSKTRQETQY
TRBJ2-1	TRBD2	TRBV6-5	ASSHLHSGGATWV
TRBJ2-7	.	TRBV18	ASSRGRSDSYEQY
TRBJ1-3	.	TRBV6-2/TRBV6-3	ASSYRRPGSGNTIY
TRBJ1-1	.	TRBV7-9	ASSFTPLGHGEAF
TRBJ2-2	.	TRBV2	ASSVREPGELF
TRBJ2-7	.	TRBV6-5	ASGATGREQY
TRBJ2-1	.	TRBV24-1	ATSGVRDTSYNEQF
TRBJ2-3	.	TRBV19	ASRSGGSSTDTQY
TRBJ1-2	.	TRBV5-1	ASSFPQGPYGYT
TRBJ2-3	TRBD2	TRBV5-1	ASAGGRAPDTQY
TRBJ2-2	TRBD2	TRBV9	ASSSSGRITGELF
TRBJ1-1	TRBD1	TRBV28	ASSSAGGEGEAF
TRBJ2-7	TRBD1	TRBV10-3	AISPGQQPYEQY
TRBJ2-5	TRBD2	TRBV5-1	ASSLESGGWETQY
TRBJ2-1	TRBD2	TRBV12-5	ASGLVPTSGIRSSYNEQF
TRBJ1-5	.	TRBV2	ASSEESNQPQH
TRBJ2-1	.	TRBV6-4	ASSDSGGDNEQF
TRBJ1-1	TRBD1	TRBV3-1/TRBV3-2	ASSHTPGQGSAF
TRBJ2-1	TRBD2	TRBV29-1	SVGLAGDYNEQF
TRBJ1-4	TRBD1	TRBV5-1	ASSLQGDGEKLF
TRBJ2-3	.	TRBV3-1/TRBV3-2	ASSEDSHGTQY
TRBJ2-6	TRBD1	TRBV5-1	ASSDDRGAGANVLT
TRBJ2-3	TRBD2	TRBV11-2	ASSSSGGANTQY
TRBJ1-1	.	TRBV25-1	ARTPLTGNTEAF
TRBJ2-3	.	TRBV5-1	ASARGSSTDTQY
TRBJ1-4	TRBD1	TRBV18	ASSPSQGDEKLF
TRBJ2-2	.	TRBV4-1	ASSQGDRPNTGELF
TRBJ1-1	.	TRBV21-1	ASSKARVFESNTEAF
TRBJ2-7	.	TRBV3-1/TRBV3-2	ASSQEHPGTRGSYEQY
TRBJ2-5	TRBD1	TRBV5-1	ASSLALGGAETQY
TRBJ1-1	TRBD1	TRBV5-1	ASSRDTGETEAF
TRBJ1-2	.	TRBV30	AWSVHPGDWESYT
TRBJ2-1	.	TRBV4-1	ASSQILGGNNEQF
TRBJ2-1	TRBD2	TRBV4-2	ASSQDSASGIDEQF
TRBJ2-1	TRBD2	TRBV19	ASSIVAGDSEQF
TRBJ1-5	.	TRBV3-1/TRBV3-2	ASCYSNSNQPQH
TRBJ2-5	TRBD1	TRBV7-9	ASSLRQGETQY
TRBJ2-5	TRBD1	TRBV7-8	ASTGTGWGGETQY
TRBJ1-1	TRBD1	TRBV7-9	ASSHWTGGVTEAF
TRBJ2-7	.	TRBV6-1	ASRGEVEQY
TRBJ2-1	.	TRBV7-2	ASSPLPSGYNEQF
TRBJ1-1	.	TRBV11-2	ASSFQTGTEAF